These T cell receptor beta chains were read from a single sample in a study of technical replicates of blood from several donors. Libraries were prepared by immunoSEQ multiplex PCR; TCRdb keeps only in-frame clonotypes and omits some of them. The profile shows 85,000 or so clones, approximately 95% of them singletons. Sequenced material: T cells isolated from PBMCs. These receptors all come from a human donor in good health. Each CDR3 is given without its conserved first and last residue.

V gene: TRBV5-1; CDR3 length: 14; J gene: TRBJ2-7; CDR3 protein: ASSPPGARSSYEQY
V gene: TRBV2; CDR3 length: 14; J gene: TRBJ1-2; CDR3 protein: ASRGGPKGITYGYT
V gene: TRBV29-1; CDR3 length: 16; J gene: TRBJ2-1; CDR3 protein: SVEDSAGGRSSYNEQF
V gene: TRBV27; CDR3 length: 12; J gene: TRBJ1-2; CDR3 protein: ASSLRGTNYGYT
V gene: TRBV19; CDR3 length: 12; J gene: TRBJ2-3; CDR3 protein: ASSILRGTDTQY
V gene: TRBV28; CDR3 length: 11; J gene: TRBJ1-1; CDR3 protein: ASMIRGNTEAF
V gene: TRBV7-8; CDR3 length: 12; J gene: TRBJ1-5; CDR3 protein: ASRGGVSNQPQH
V gene: TRBV10-3; CDR3 length: 12; J gene: TRBJ2-7; CDR3 protein: AISKTSGDYEQY
V gene: TRBV4-2; CDR3 length: 13; J gene: TRBJ1-2; CDR3 protein: ASKGKGALIGGYT
V gene: TRBV28; CDR3 length: 12; J gene: TRBJ2-5; CDR3 protein: ATASGTSPETQY
V gene: TRBV6-5; CDR3 length: 13; J gene: TRBJ1-3; CDR3 protein: ASSYSPGMVNTIY
V gene: TRBV19; CDR3 length: 14; J gene: TRBJ1-2; CDR3 protein: ASLVRGGEVNYGYT
V gene: TRBV28; CDR3 length: 12; J gene: TRBJ1-2; CDR3 protein: ASSFRQGEGGYT
V gene: TRBV5-1; CDR3 length: 15; J gene: TRBJ2-1; CDR3 protein: ASSLETSGRALHEQF
V gene: TRBV18; CDR3 length: 11; J gene: TRBJ2-4; CDR3 protein: ASSPGLENIQY
V gene: TRBV13; CDR3 length: 14; J gene: TRBJ1-1; CDR3 protein: ASSSQKTGGFTEAF
V gene: TRBV6-1; CDR3 length: 13; J gene: TRBJ2-4; CDR3 protein: ASSEALTAKNIQY
V gene: TRBV2; CDR3 length: 12; J gene: TRBJ1-2; CDR3 protein: ASSPPDRIYGYT